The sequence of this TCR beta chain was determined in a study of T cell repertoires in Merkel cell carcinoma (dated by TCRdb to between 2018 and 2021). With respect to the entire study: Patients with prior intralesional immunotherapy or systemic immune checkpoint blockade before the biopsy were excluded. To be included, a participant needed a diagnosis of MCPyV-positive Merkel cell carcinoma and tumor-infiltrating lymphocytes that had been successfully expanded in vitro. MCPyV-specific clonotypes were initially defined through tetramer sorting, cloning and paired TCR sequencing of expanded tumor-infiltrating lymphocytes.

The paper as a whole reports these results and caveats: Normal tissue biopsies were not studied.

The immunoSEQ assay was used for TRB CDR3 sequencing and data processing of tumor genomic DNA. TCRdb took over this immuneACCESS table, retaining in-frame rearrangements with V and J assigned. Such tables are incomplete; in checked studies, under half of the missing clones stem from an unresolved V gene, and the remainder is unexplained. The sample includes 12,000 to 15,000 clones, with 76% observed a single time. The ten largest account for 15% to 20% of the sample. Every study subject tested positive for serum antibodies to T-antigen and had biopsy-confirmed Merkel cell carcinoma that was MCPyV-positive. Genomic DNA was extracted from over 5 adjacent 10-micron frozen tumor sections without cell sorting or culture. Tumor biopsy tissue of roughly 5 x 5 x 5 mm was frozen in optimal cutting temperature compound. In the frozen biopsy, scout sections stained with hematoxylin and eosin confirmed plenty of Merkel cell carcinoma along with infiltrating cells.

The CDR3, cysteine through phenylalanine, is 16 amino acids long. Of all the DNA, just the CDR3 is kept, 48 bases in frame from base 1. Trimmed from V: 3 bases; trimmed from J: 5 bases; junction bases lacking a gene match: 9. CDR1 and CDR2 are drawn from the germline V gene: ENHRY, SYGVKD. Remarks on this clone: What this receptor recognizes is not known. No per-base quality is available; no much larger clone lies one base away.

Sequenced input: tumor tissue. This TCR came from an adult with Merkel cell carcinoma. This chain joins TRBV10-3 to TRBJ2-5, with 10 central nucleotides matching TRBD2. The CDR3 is CAISETSGASGETQYF. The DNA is TGTGCCATCAGTGAAACTAGCGGGGCCAGTGGCGAGACCCAGTACTTC.